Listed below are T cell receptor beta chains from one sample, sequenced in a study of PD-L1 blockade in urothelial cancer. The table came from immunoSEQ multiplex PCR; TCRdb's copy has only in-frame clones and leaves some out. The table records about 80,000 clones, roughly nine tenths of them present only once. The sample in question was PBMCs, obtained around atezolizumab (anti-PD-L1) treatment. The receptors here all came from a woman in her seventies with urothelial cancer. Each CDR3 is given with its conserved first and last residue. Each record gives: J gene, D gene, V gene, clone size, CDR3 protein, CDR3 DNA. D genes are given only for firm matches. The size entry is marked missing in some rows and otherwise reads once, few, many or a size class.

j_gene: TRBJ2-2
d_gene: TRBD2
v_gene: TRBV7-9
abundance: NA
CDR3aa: CASSLSSSGGFAGELFF
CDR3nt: TGTGCCAGCAGCTTATCTTCTAGCGGGGGGTTCGCCGGGGAGCTGTTTTTT

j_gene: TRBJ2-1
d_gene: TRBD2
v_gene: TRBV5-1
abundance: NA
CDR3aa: CASSPALAGGRDEQFF
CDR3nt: TGCGCCAGCAGCCCCGCCCTAGCGGGAGGCCGGGATGAGCAGTTCTTC

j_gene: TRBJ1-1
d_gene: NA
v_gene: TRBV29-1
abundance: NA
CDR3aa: CSVGSLGGSTEAFF
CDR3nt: TGCAGCGTCGGATCACTTGGCGGGAGCACTGAAGCTTTCTTT

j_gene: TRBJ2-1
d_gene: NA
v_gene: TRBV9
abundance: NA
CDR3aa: CASSVRGGYPDYNEQFF
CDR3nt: TGTGCCAGCAGCGTAAGGGGGGGTTATCCCGACTACAATGAGCAGTTCTTC

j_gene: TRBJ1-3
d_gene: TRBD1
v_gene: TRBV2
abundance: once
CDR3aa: CASTQRGDRGSGNTIYF
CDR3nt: TGTGCCAGCACCCAAAGGGGGGACAGAGGCTCTGGAAACACCATATATTTT

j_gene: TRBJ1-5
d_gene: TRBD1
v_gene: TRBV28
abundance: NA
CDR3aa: CASSPPWDRGVLSNQPQHF
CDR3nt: TGTGCCAGCAGTCCCCCCTGGGACAGGGGGGTGCTAAGCAATCAGCCCCAGCATTTT

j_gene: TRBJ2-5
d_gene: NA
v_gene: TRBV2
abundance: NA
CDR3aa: CASTGELQETQYF
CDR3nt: TGTGCCAGCACAGGGGAACTCCAAGAGACCCAGTACTTC

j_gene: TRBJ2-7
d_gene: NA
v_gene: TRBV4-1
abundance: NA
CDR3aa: CASSWRASYEQYF
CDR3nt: TGCGCCAGCAGCTGGAGGGCCTCCTACGAGCAGTACTTC

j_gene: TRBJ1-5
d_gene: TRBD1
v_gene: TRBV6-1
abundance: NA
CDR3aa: CASSDRTGGGQPQHF
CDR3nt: TGTGCCAGCAGTGACAGGACAGGAGGTGGTCAGCCCCAGCATTTT

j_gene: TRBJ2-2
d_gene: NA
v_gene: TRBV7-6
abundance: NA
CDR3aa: CASSLSLAGPGELFF
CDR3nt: TGTGCCAGCAGCTTATCGCTAGCTGGGCCCGGGGAGCTGTTTTTT

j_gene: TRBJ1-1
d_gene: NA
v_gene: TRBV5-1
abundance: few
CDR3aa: CASSLGAGTMNTEAFF
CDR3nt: TGCGCCAGCAGCTTGGGGGCGGGGACCATGAACACTGAAGCTTTCTTT

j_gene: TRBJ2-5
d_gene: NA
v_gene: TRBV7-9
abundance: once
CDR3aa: CASSLAGGRETQYF
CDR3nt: TGTGCCAGCAGCTTAGCTGGGGGCAGAGAGACCCAGTACTTC

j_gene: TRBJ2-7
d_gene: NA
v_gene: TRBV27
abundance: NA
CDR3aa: CASRHPMTENEQYF
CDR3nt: TGTGCCAGCAGACACCCAATGACTGAAAACGAGCAGTACTTC

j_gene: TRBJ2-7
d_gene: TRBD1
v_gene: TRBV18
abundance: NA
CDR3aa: CASSPGTGASYEQYF
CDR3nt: TGTGCCAGCTCACCAGGGACAGGGGCATCCTACGAGCAGTACTTC

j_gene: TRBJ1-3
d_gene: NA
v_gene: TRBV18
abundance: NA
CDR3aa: CASSPDTQSSGNTIYF
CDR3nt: TGTGCCAGCTCACCAGACACGCAGAGCTCTGGAAACACCATATATTTT

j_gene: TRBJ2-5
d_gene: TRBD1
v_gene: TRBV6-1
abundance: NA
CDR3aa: CASSEASRARTGWGSETQYF
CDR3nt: TGTGCCAGCAGTGAAGCCTCCCGCGCCCGGACAGGCTGGGGCTCAGAGACCCAGTACTTC

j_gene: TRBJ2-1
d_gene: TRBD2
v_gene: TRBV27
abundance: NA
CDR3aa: CASSFDSPNRLAGGEDEQFF
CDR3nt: TGTGCCAGCAGTTTCGACTCCCCGAATCGACTAGCGGGGGGCGAGGATGAGCAGTTCTTC

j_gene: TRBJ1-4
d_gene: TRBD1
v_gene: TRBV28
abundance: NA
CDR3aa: CASRPNRGTGEKLFF
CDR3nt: TGTGCCAGCAGGCCTAACAGGGGGACCGGTGAAAAACTGTTTTTT

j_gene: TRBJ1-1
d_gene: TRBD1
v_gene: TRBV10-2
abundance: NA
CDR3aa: CASSPQGGDTEAFF
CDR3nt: TGCGCCAGCAGTCCACAGGGGGGTGACACTGAAGCTTTCTTT

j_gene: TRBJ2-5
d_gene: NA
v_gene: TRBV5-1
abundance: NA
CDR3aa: CASSLVGALRETQYF
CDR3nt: TGCGCCAGCAGCTTGGTTGGGGCCCTCCGCGAGACCCAGTACTTC

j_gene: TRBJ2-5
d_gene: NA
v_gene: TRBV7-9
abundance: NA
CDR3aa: CASSLALRGLGETQYF
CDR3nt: TGTGCCAGCAGCTTAGCCCTTCGGGGTTTGGGGGAGACCCAGTACTTC

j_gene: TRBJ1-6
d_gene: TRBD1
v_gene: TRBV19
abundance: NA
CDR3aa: CASNAGGLPLHF
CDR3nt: TGTGCCAGTAATGCAGGGGGCTTACCCCTCCACTTT

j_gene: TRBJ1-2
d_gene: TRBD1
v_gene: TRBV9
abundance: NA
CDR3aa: CASSGPGTGLNYGYTF
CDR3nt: TGTGCCAGCAGCGGTCCCGGGACAGGGTTAAACTATGGCTACACCTTC

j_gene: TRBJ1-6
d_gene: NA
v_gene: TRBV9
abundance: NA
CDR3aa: CASSVESSYNSPLHF
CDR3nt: TGTGCCAGCAGCGTAGAGAGCTCCTATAATTCACCCCTCCACTTT

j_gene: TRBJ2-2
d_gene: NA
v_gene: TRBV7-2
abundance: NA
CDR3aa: CASSLEPGAYRELFF
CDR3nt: TGTGCCAGCAGCTTAGAGCCAGGGGCGTACAGGGAGCTGTTTTTT

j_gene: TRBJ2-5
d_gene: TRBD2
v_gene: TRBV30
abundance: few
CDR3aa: CAWSRAGAFVETQYF
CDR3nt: TGTGCCTGGAGTCGGGCGGGAGCCTTTGTGGAGACCCAGTACTTC

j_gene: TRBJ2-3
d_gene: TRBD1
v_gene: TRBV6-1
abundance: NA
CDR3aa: CASSPDRPSTDTQYF
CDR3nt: TGTGCCAGCAGTCCGGACAGGCCTAGCACAGATACGCAGTATTTT

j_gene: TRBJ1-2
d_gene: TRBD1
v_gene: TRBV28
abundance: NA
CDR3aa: CASSLTQGRYGYTF
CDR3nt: TGTGCCAGCAGTTTAACACAGGGGCGCTATGGCTACACCTTC

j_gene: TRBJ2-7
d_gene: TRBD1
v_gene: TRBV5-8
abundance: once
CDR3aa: CASSLTGYRDEQYF
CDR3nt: TGTGCCAGCAGCCTGACAGGGTACAGAGACGAGCAGTACTTC

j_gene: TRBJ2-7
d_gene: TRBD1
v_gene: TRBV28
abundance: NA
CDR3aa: CASSRTGTDEQYF
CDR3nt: TGTGCCAGCAGCAGGACAGGGACCGACGAGCAGTACTTC

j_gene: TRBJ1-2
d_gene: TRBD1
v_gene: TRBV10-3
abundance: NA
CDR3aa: CAISAILLQGADGYTF
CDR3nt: TGTGCCATCAGTGCAATCCTCTTACAGGGGGCTGATGGCTACACCTTC

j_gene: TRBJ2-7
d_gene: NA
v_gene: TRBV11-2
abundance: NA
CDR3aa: CASSLASAYEQYF
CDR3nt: TGTGCCAGCAGCTTAGCGTCCGCCTACGAGCAGTACTTC

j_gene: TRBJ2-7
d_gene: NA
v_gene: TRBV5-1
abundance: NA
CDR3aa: CASSLFWTVWYEQYF
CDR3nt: TGCGCCAGCAGCTTGTTCTGGACAGTATGGTACGAGCAGTACTTC

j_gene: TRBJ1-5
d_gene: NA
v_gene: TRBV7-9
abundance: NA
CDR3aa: CASSSGQLNQPQHF
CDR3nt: TGTGCCAGCAGCTCCGGACAGCTCAATCAGCCCCAGCATTTT

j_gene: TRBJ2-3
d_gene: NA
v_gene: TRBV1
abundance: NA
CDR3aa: CTSSLRQGEGLAGDTQYF
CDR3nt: TGCACCAGCAGCCTACGACAGGGGGAGGGACTAGCGGGAGATACGCAGTATTTT

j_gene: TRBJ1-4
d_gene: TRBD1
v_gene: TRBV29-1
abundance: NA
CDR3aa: CSVGQGKDEKLFF
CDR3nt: TGCAGCGTCGGACAGGGGAAGGATGAAAAACTGTTTTTT

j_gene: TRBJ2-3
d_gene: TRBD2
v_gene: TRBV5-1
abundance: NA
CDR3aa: CASSLVYAGAGGSDTQYF
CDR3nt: TGCGCCAGCAGCTTGGTGTACGCGGGAGCTGGGGGTTCAGATACGCAGTATTTT

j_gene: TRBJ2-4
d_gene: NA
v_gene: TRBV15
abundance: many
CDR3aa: CATSRDNGAAKNIQYF
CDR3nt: TGTGCCACCAGCAGAGATAATGGGGCGGCCAAAAACATTCAGTACTTC

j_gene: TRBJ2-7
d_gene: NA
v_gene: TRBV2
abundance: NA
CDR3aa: CASSYSDEQYF
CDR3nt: TGTGCCAGCAGTTATAGTGACGAGCAGTACTTC

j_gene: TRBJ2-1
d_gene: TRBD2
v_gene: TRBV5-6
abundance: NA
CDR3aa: CASSSPGTSGGTEQFF
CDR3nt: TGTGCCAGCAGCTCCCCCGGGACTAGCGGCGGTACTGAGCAGTTCTTC

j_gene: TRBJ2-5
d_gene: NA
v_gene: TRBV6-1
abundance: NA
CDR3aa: CASSERWLEGTQYF
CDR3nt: TGTGCCAGCAGTGAAAGGTGGCTAGAGGGGACCCAGTACTTC

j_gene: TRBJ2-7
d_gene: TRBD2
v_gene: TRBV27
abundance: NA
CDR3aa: CASSGGGTSGSYEQYF
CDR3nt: TGTGCCAGCAGTGGGGGGGGGACTAGCGGTTCCTACGAGCAGTACTTC

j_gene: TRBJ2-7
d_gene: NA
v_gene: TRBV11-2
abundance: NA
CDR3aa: CASSNPGSTEQYF
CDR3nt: TGTGCCAGCAGCAATCCCGGGAGTACGGAGCAGTACTTC

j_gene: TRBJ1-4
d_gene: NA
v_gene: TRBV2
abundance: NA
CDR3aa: CASDRFTTNEKLFF
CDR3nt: TGTGCCAGCGACAGGTTTACAACTAATGAAAAACTGTTTTTT

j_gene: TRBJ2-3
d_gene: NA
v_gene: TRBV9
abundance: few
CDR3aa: CASSADSRTDTQYF
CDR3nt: TGTGCCAGCAGCGCGGACAGCCGCACAGATACGCAGTATTTT

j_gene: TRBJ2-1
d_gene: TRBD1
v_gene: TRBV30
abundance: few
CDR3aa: CAWRDRGDEQFF
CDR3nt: TGTGCCTGGAGGGACAGGGGGGATGAGCAGTTCTTC

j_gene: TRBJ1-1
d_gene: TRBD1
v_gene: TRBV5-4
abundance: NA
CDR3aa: CASSPPTGRNTEAFF
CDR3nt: TGTGCCAGCAGCCCCCCGACAGGGAGGAACACTGAAGCTTTCTTT